The 3 T cell receptor beta chains in this list originate from one sample, sequenced in a study of cytomegalovirus exposure and HLA in healthy donors. Assay: immunoSEQ multiplex PCR; the TCRdb copy retains only in-frame clones and omits some. The table has around 220,000 clones, over 70% seen once. Sequencing was performed on PBMCs. The receptors stem from a woman between 25 and 40 years old in good health and CMV-seropositive.

The V call is TRBV11-2, the J call TRBJ1-1, with D maybe TRBD1 (5 bases). The V gene lost 5 bases and the J gene lost 8 bases, with 24 bases spanning the gap. This CDR3 has 16 amino acids. Germline values: CDR1 SGHAT, CDR2 FQNNGV. CDR3 nucleotide sequence: TGTGCCAGCAGCACACGACCAACAGCGGATGGGGGGGAAGCTTTCTTT. This sequence encodes CASSTRPTADGGEAFF.

A few counts support this clone. The chain uses TRBV30 and TRBJ1-2, with no clear D. This CDR3 is built from 14 residues. Germline V gene sequence: CDR1 GTSNPN, CDR2 SVGIG (reference sequence). Trimming stripped 5 bases from V and 2 bases from J, with 15 bases between. Here the CDR3 DNA reads TGTGCCTGGCCCCTACATCTTCCCAACTATGGCTACACCTTC. This encodes CAWPLHLPNYGYTF.

V usage is TRBV14 and J usage is TRBJ2-7, with 7 bases matching TRBD1. Losses at the gene ends were 4 bases for V and 0 bases for J; bases not matched to a gene: 3. The germline V gene encodes CDR1 SGHDN and CDR2 FVKESK. The CDR3 extends over 14 amino acids. The CDR3 protein is CASSPRGSSYEQYF. CDR3 nucleotide sequence: TGTGCCAGCAGCCCCAGGGGGAGCTCCTACGAGCAGTACTTC.